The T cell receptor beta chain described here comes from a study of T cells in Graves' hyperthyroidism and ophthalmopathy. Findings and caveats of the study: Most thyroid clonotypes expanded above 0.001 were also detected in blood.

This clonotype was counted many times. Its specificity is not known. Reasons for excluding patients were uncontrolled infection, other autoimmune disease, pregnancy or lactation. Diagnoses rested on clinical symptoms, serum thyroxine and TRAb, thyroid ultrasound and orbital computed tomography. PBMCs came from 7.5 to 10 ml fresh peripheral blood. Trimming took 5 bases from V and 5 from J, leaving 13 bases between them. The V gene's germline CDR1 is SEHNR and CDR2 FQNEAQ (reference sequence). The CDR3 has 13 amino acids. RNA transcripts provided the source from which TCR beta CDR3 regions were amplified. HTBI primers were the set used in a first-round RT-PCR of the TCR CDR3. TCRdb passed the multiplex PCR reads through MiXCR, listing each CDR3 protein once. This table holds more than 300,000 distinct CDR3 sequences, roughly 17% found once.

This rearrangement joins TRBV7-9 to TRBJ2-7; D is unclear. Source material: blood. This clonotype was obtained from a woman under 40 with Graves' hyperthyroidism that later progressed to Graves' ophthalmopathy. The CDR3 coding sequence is TGTGCCAGCAGCCTTGACGGTGCGCACGAGCAGTACTTC. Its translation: CASSLDGAHEQYF. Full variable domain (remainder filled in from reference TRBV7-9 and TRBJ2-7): DTGVSQNPRHKITKRGQNVTFRCDPISEHNRLYWYRQTLGQGPEFLTYFQNEAQLEKSRLLSDRFSAERPKGSFSTLEIQRTEQGDSAMYLCASSLDGAHEQYFGPGTRLTVT.